Listed below are T cell receptor beta chains from one sample, sequenced in a study of cytomegalovirus exposure and HLA in healthy donors. Using immunoSEQ multiplex PCR, the repertoire was profiled, and TCRdb retains in-frame clones only, with some absent. Among fewer than 110,000 clones listed, approximately 64% were seen once. The sequencing sample was made of PBMCs. The source is a woman aged 45-65 years in good health and CMV-seronegative. The CDR3 runs from the conserved cysteine through the conserved F or W. Each record gives: D gene, J gene, clone size, V gene, CDR3 DNA, CDR3 protein. A D gene is named only where the DNA matches it firmly. Size is stated for part of the rows, as once, few or many counts, or as a class when the clone is expanded.

>.|TRBJ1-2|.|TRBV27
TGTGCCAGCAGTTTGACAGGAAACTATGGCTACACCTTC
CASSLTGNYGYTF
>TRBD1|TRBJ2-5|.|TRBV5-1
TGCGCCAGCAGCTTCGCGGGACAGGGAGCCGAGACCCAGTACTTC
CASSFAGQGAETQYF
>TRBD2|TRBJ2-3|.|TRBV25-1
TGTGCCAGCCTGGATGCGGGGGGACGGGATACGCAGTATTTT
CASLDAGGRDTQYF
>TRBD2|TRBJ2-5|.|TRBV2
TGTGCCAGCAGTGAAAGGGGACTAGCGGAGACCCAGTACTTC
CASSERGLAETQYF
>.|TRBJ2-3|once|TRBV6-5
TGTGCCAGCAGTTTTCTGACGGGGAGCACAGATACGCAGTATTTT
CASSFLTGSTDTQYF
>TRBD1|TRBJ2-3|.|TRBV5-1
TGCGCCAGCAGCCGAAACAGGGGGCCGCCAGATACGCAGTATTTT
CASSRNRGPPDTQYF
>.|TRBJ1-2|few|TRBV7-2
TGTGCCAGCAGCCCACACCAGAACTATGGCTACACCTTC
CASSPHQNYGYTF
>.|TRBJ2-5|once|TRBV4-2
TGTGCCAGCAGCCTGACTAGTTGGAGTAACATAGAGACCCAGTACTTC
CASSLTSWSNIETQYF
>TRBD1|TRBJ1-4|.|TRBV27
TGTGCCAGCAGTTTCGGGGGACAGGAGTATGAAAAACTGTTTTTT
CASSFGGQEYEKLFF
>TRBD2|TRBJ2-1|.|TRBV13
TGTGCCAGCAGCTTAGGACTAGCGGGAGACTACAATGAGCAGTTCTTC
CASSLGLAGDYNEQFF
>.|TRBJ2-7|.|TRBV20-1
TGCAGTGTGGGGGGAGCCTCCGAGCAGTACTTC
CSVGGASEQYF
>TRBD2|TRBJ2-7|.|TRBV4-2
TGTGCCAGCAGCCGGATGGGCGGGAGGATGCTCGAGCAGTACTTC
CASSRMGGRMLEQYF
>.|TRBJ2-7|.|TRBV27
TGTGCCAGCAGTCTTAGCGGACGATCCTACGAGCAGTACTTC
CASSLSGRSYEQYF